The T cell receptor beta chain described here comes from a study of PD-L1 blockade in urothelial cancer. The method was immunoSEQ multiplex PCR; TCRdb's version includes in-frame clones alone and lacks a portion of them. The profile shows 56,000 or so clones, 85% to 90% of them singletons. V lost 2 bases and J 6 bases, leaving 5 bases between the germline ends. Germline V gene data show CDR1 as SEHNR and CDR2 as FQNEAQ (reference sequence). CDR3 size: 12 residues. Urothelial carcinoma, locally advanced or metastatic, affected the patients. Peripheral blood mononuclear cells were collected from every patient before and during treatment, yielding between 1 and 8 samples per patient.

The sample consisted of PBMCs, taken around atezolizumab (anti-PD-L1) treatment. The clonotype was recovered from a man aged 50-60 years with urothelial cancer. The chain combines TRBV7-9 with TRBJ1-5; D unresolved. CDR3 bases: TGTGCCAGCAGCTTACTCGGTCAGCCCCAGCATTTT. Translation gives CASSLLGQPQHF. Looking up the rest from reference TRBV7-9 and TRBJ1-5 gives the full variable domain: DTGVSQNPRHKITKRGQNVTFRCDPISEHNRLYWYRQTLGQGPEFLTYFQNEAQLEKSRLLSDRFSAERPKGSFSTLEIQRTEQGDSAMYLCASSLLGQPQHFGDGTRLSIL.